This T cell receptor beta chain was sequenced during a study of vaccination effects on CD4 cells after COVID-19. Across the study: Approximately 2 million PBMC per well received approximately 11 IU/ml IL-2 and around 11 ug/ml peptides in culture.

Culturing for 10 days preceded CD4+ T cell isolation. Participants each got two BNT162b2 or mRNA-1273 vaccine doses. Data came from immunoSEQ multiplex PCR; TCRdb stores just in-frame clones and leaves some out. The data contain just over 55,000 clones, under 85% of them singletons. About this clone itself: The target antigen is unknown.

Germline CDR1 GTSNPN, CDR2 SVGIG (reference sequence). The V gene end was trimmed by 5 bases and the J gene end by 3 bases; junction bases not matched to a gene: 0. There are 14 residues in the CDR3. The rearrangement links TRBV30 to TRBJ2-1; TRBD2 agrees at 14 bases. This receptor was taken from a human donor who received a COVID-19 vaccine. The sequencing here drew on CD4+ T cells from PBMCs cultured without peptide, taken after COVID-19 vaccination. CDR3 protein: CAWGLAGGYNEQFF. The CDR3, as DNA: TGTGCCTGGGGACTAGCGGGGGGCTACAATGAGCAGTTCTTC.